This T cell receptor beta chain was profiled in a study of cytomegalovirus exposure and HLA in healthy donors. With 2 bases removed from V and 2 bases from J, the gap between germline ends came to 15 bases. The CDR3 consists of 16 residues. Germline V CDR1 and CDR2: MNHEY, SMNVEV (reference sequence). The PCR had 60 Vbeta and 13 Jbeta primers. Method: immunoSEQ multiplex PCR; TCRdb's copy keeps in-frame clones and lacks some. Found here are 110,000 to 150,000 clones, about 75% of them singletons; the top ten hold 1.7%. The count of this clone is one. The chain has TRBV27 and TRBJ1-2; the D is unclear. The receptor's source is a woman aged 25 to 39 in good health and CMV-seronegative. Sequencing was carried out using PBMCs. The CDR3 sequence: CASSLEGSLPNYGYTF. The CDR3 DNA is TGTGCCAGCAGTTTAGAGGGTTCCTTGCCGAACTATGGCTACACCTTC.